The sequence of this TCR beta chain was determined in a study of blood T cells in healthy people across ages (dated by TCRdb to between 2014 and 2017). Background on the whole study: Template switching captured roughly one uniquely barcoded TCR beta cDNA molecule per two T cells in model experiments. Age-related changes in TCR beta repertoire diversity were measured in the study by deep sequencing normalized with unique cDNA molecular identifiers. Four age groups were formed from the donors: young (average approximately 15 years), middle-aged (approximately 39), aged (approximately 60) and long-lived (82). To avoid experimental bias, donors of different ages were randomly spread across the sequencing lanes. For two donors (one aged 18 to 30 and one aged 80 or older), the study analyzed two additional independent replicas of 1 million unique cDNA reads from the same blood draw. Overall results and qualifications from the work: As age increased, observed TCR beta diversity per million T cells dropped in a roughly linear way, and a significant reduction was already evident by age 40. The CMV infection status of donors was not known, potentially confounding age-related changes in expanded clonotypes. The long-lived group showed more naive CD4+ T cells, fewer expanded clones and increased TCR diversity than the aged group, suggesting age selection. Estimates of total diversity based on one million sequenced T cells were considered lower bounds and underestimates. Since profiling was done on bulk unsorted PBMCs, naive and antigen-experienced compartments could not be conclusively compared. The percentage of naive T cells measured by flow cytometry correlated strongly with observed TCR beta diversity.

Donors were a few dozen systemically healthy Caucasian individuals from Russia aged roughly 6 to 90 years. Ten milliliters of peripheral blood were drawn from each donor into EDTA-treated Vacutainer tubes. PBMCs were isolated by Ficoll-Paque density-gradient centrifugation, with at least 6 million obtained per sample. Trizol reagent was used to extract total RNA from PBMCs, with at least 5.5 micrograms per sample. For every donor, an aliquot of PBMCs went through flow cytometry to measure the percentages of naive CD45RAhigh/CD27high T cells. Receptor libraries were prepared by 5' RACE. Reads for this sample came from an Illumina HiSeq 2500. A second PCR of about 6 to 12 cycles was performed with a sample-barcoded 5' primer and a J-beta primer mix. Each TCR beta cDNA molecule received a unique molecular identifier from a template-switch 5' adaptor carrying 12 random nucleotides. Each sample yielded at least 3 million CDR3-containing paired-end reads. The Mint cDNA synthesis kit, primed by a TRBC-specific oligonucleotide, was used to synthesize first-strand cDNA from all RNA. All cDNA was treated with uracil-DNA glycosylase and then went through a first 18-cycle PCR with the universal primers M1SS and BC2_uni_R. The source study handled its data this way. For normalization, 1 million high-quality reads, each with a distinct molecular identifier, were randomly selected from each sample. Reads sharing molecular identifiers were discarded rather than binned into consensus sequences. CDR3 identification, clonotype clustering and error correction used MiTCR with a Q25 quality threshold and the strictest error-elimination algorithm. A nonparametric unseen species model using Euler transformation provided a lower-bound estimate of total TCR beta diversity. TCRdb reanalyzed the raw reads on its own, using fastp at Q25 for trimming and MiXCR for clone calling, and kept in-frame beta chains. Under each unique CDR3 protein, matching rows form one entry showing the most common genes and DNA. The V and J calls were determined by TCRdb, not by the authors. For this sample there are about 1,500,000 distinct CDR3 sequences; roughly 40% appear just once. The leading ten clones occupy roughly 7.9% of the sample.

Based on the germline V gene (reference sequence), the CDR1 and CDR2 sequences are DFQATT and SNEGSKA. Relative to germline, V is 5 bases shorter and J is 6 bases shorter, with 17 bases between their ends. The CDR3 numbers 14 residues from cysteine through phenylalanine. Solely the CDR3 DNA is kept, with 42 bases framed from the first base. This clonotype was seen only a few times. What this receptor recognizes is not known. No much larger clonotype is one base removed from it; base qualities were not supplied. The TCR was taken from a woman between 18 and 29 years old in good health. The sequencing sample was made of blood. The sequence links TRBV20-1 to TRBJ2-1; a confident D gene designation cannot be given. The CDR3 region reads CSAAPPGAPNEQFF. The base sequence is TGCAGTGCTGCACCCCCCGGAGCGCCCAATGAGCAGTTCTTC.